Below are 14 T cell receptor beta chains sequenced from a single sample in a study of beta chain features in type 1 diabetes. Sequenced material consisted of expressed TCRB transcripts (all of the isolated RNA was reverse transcribed). Clones were read by immunoSEQ multiplex PCR, and TCRdb kept only the in-frame ones, dropping some. Seen here are about 620,000 clones, around 15% observed once, and the top ten hold about 0.087%. The specimen was naive CD4+ T cells from blood. Receptors were obtained from a man in his late teens or twenties in good health.

V usage is TRBV15 and J usage is TRBJ1-4; D not certain. This CDR3 is built from 14 residues. Per germline, CDR1 LNHNV and CDR2 YYDKDF (reference sequence). Trimming took 0 bases from V and 4 from J, leaving 6 bases between them. The CDR3 coding sequence is TGTGCCACCAGCAGAGACACTTTTAATGAAAAACTGTTTTTT. Its translation is CATSRDTFNEKLFF.

This clone appeared a few times. The rearrangement joins TRBV5-1 to TRBJ1-1; the D is unclear. Per germline, CDR1 SGHRS and CDR2 YFSETQ. This CDR3 is built from 16 residues. The ends were cut back, 4 bases at V and 1 base at J, with 17 bases in the middle. For the CDR3, the DNA is TGCGCCAGCAGCCGTGTTAATGACGGCCGGAACACTGAAGCTTTCTTT. Protein product: CASSRVNDGRNTEAFF.

In its sample, this clone was seen a few times. J is TRBJ2-1 and V is TRBV6-4; 7 bases line up with TRBD2. The germline V gene has CDR1 MRHNA and CDR2 SNTAGT. The CDR3 is 12 residues long. V shed 6 bases and J 7 bases; nucleotides not matched to a gene: 3. The CDR3 bases are TGTGCCAGCAGCCAACTAGCGAATGAGCAGTTCTTC. Its protein is CASSQLANEQFF.

The sample holds many counts of this clone. This rearrangement joins TRBV23-1 to TRBJ2-6; no reliable D call. TRBV23-1 is an ORF, with its function uncertain. The CDR3 length is 16 residues. Trimming cost V 5 bases and J 2 bases, with 13 bases left between them. CDR3 bases: TGCGCCAGCAGTTGCCGGTTAAGACCTGGGGCCAACGTCCTGACTTTC. This gives the protein CASSCRLRPGANVLTF.

The V call is TRBV5-6, the J call TRBJ2-7; unclear D gene. The germline V and J ends were trimmed by 3 bases and 4 bases, with 8 bases remaining between them. CDR1 and CDR2 (germline): SGHDT, YYEEEE. The CDR3 extends over 12 amino acids. As DNA, the CDR3 is TGTGCCAGCAGCTGGGGTGTTTACGAGCAGTACTTC. Its protein product is CASSWGVYEQYF.

This clone was picked up a small number of times. This chain connects TRBV9 to TRBJ2-3; maybe TRBD1 (5 bases). Germline V lookup: CDR1 SGDLS, CDR2 YYNGEE. Trimming took 0 bases from V and 9 from J, leaving 14 bases between them. CDR3 size: 14 residues. CDR3 residues: CASSVVPQGLTQYF. The CDR3 coding sequence is TGTGCCAGCAGCGTAGTCCCCCAGGGTTTGACGCAGTATTTT.

A few counts support this clone. CDR3 residues: CASSTGLAGGPETQYF. The DNA for the CDR3 is TGCGCCAGCAGCACCGGACTAGCGGGAGGGCCGGAGACCCAGTACTTC. This chain uses TRBV5-1 with TRBJ2-5; 15 nucleotides align to TRBD2. The V and J ends lost 4 bases and 5 bases, in that order; junction bases with no gene match: 6. Looked up from germline, CDR1 is SGHRS and CDR2 is YFSETQ. The CDR3 length is 16 residues.

The V gene is TRBV18, the J gene TRBJ1-1; D uncertain. Trimming pared 0 bases from V and 4 bases from J, leaving 9 bases between. The germline V gene encodes CDR1 KGHSH and CDR2 LQKENI. The CDR3 contains 14 residues. The CDR3 DNA sequence: TGTGCCAGCTCACCACCATCCGGCCGCACTGAAGCTTTCTTT. It codes for CASSPPSGRTEAFF.

This clone was counted between two and nine times. The same CDR3 can be traced to other DNA sequences in this sample. The chain uses TRBV5-1 and TRBJ2-7; 7 bases are shared with TRBD1. Unmatched junction bases numbered 9, after V lost 3 bases and J lost 0 bases. CDR1 is SGHRS and CDR2 is YFSETQ in the germline V gene. The CDR3 has 16 residues. The CDR3 DNA follows: TGCGCCAGCAGCTCGACAGGGCTCCGGAGCTCCTACGAGCAGTACTTC. Residues: CASSSTGLRSSYEQYF. Based on the CDR3 plus reference TRBV5-1 and TRBJ2-7, the full variable domain is KAGVTQTPRYLIKTRGQQVTLSCSPISGHRSVSWYQQTPGQGLQFLFEYFSETQRNKGNFPGRFSGRQFSNSRSEMNVSTLELGDSALYLCASSSTGLRSSYEQYFGPGTRLTVT.

This clone appeared a few times. The chain links TRBV7-3 to TRBJ2-5; a weak D match, TRBD2 (5 bases). The V end lost 5 bases, the J end lost 4 bases, and 11 bases lay between the germline ends. Looked up from germline, CDR1 is SGHTA and CDR2 is FQGTGA. The CDR3 totals 13 residues. CDR3 in DNA: TGTGCCAGCAGCCCGGGGTATGGAGAGACCCAGTACTTC. This sequence encodes CASSPGYGETQYF.

This clone was counted a few times. The rearrangement joins TRBV5-1 to TRBJ2-5; 10 nucleotides agree with TRBD2. The V segment lost 4 bases and the J segment 5 bases; nucleotides outside the gene matches: 11. Germline V gene lookup returns CDR1 SGHRS and CDR2 YFSETQ. The CDR3 length is 16 residues. The CDR3 reads CASSPSRLAGMETQYF. The CDR3 region has the DNA TGCGCCAGCAGCCCATCCAGACTAGCGGGTATGGAGACCCAGTACTTC.

Concerning this clone itself: Other DNA sequences in the same sample also yield this CDR3. The chain has TRBV4-1 and TRBJ2-3, with TRBD2 as a possible D gene (5 bases). Germline CDR1 is MGHRA and CDR2 is YSYEKL. V was shortened by 2 bases and J by 0 bases, with 6 bases between the two germline ends. CDR3 length: 14 amino acids. Here the CDR3 reads CASSQSGSTDTQYF. CDR3 nucleotides: TGCGCCAGCAGCCAAAGCGGAAGCACAGATACGCAGTATTTT.

The chain couples TRBV5-1 to TRBJ2-2, with 7 nucleotides matching TRBD1. Germline values: CDR1 SGHRS, CDR2 YFSETQ. The CDR3 extends over 14 amino acids. The V and J ends lost 4 bases and 5 bases, in that order; junction bases with no gene match: 5. The CDR3 protein is CASSPRQGTGELFF. The CDR3 nucleotides read TGCGCCAGCAGCCCTAGACAGGGAACCGGGGAGCTGTTTTTT.

This clone was counted only a few times. This chain joins TRBV6-7 and TRBJ1-6, with TRBD1 matching over 7 bases. TRBV6-7 has ORF status, its function being uncertain. Trimming cost V 1 base and J 5 bases; bases outside gene matches: 5. The CDR3 contains 16 residues. The CDR3 is CASSYYGTANNSPLHF. The DNA for the CDR3 is TGTGCCAGCAGTTACTACGGGACAGCAAATAATTCACCCCTCCACTTT.